This T cell receptor (beta chain) was identified during a study of OX40 agonist ivuxolimab in advanced cancers. Produced via immunoSEQ multiplex PCR; TCRdb's table is partial and in-frame only. The repertoire consists of 81,000 or so clones, with around 90% occurring once and the leading ten covering 6.5% to 8.5%. Sequences were derived from CD4+ or CD8+ T cells sorted from blood, sampled in a trial of the OX40 agonist ivuxolimab. This TCR came from an adult with an advanced solid tumor such as melanoma, head and neck, liver or kidney cancer.

The CDR3 loop reads CASSFRGYEQYF. CDR3 coding DNA: TGTGCCAGCAGTTTTCGGGGCTACGAGCAGTACTTC. The V and J genes are TRBV27 and TRBJ2-7; maybe TRBD2 (5 bases). Germline assignment: CDR1 MNHEY and CDR2 SMNVEV (reference sequence). The CDR3 totals 12 residues. Trimming removed 3 bases from V and 3 bases from J, with 6 bases in between.